This TCR beta chain is drawn from a study of blood T cell repertoires in COVID-19. The CDR3 has 13 amino acids. CDR1 GTSNPN and CDR2 SVGIG come from the germline V gene (reference sequence). Trimming stripped 2 bases from V and 4 bases from J, with 9 bases between. The repertoire was sequenced with immunoSEQ multiplex PCR; TCRdb's copy has only in-frame clones and lacks some. Among some 130,000 clones listed, approximately 90% were seen once. This receptor was obtained from a man aged 55 to 70 with active or convalescent COVID-19. V and J are TRBV30 and TRBJ1-5; D is uncertain. Sequenced: peripheral blood. Here the CDR3 reads CAWSPELNQPQHF. CDR3 DNA: TGTGCCTGGAGTCCTGAGCTAAATCAGCCCCAGCATTTT.